This T cell receptor (beta chain) stems from a study of blood T cell repertoires in COVID-19. Sequencing used immunoSEQ multiplex PCR; TCRdb keeps in-frame clones, though not all of them. The sample has under 200,000 clones; approximately 80% are singletons. This CDR3 has 15 residues. From germline, CDR1 is LNHDA and CDR2 SQIVND (reference sequence). J was trimmed by 2 bases and V by 3 bases; bases with no gene match: 7. Material: PBMCs or T cells enriched from blood (not recorded which). The chain joins TRBV19 to TRBJ2-7, with 7 bases that match TRBD2. The sequence came from a woman in her fifties or sixties who had recovered from COVID-19. CDR3 nucleotide sequence: TGTGCCAGTAGTATTGGCGGGGGACTCCCCTACGAGCAGTACTTC. Protein: CASSIGGGLPYEQYF.